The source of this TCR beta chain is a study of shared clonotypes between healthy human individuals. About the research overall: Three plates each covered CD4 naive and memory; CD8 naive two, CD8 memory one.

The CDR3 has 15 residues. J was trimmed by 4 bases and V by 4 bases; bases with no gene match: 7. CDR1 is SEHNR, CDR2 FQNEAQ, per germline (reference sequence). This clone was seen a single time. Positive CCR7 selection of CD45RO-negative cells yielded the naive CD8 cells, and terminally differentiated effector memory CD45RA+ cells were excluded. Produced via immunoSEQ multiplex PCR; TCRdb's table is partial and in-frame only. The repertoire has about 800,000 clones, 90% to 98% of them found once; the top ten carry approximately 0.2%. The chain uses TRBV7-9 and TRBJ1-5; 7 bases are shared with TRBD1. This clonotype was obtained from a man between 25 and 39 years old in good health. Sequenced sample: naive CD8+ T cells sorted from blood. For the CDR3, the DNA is TGTGCCAGCAGCTCTGGGACAGTTCCTAATCAGCCCCAGCATTTT. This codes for CASSSGTVPNQPQHF.